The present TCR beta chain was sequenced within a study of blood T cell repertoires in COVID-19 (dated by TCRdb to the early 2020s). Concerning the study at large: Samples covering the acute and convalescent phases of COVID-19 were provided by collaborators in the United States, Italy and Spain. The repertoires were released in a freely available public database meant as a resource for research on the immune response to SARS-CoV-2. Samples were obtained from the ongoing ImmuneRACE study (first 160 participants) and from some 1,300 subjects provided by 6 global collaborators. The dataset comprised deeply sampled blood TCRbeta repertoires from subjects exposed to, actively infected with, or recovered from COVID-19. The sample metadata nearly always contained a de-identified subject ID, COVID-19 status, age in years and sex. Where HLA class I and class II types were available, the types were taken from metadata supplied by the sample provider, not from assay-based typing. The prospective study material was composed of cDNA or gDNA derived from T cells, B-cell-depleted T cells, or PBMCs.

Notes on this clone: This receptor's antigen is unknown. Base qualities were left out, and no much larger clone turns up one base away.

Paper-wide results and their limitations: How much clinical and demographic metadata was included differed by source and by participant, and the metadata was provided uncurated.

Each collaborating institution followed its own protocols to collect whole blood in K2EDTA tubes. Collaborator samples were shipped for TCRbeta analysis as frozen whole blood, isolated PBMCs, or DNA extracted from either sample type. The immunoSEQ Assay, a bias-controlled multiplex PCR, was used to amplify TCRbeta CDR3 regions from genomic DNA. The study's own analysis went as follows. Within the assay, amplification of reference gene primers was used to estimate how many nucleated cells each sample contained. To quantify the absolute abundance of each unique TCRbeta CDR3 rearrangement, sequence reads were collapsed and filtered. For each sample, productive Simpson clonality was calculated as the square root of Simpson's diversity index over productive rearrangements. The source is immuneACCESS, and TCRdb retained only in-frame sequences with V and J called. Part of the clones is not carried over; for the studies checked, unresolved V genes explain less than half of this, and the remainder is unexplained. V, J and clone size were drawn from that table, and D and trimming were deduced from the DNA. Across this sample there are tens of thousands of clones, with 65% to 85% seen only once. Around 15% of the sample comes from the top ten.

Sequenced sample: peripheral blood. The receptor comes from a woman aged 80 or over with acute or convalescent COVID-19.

The sequenced DNA: TGTGCCAGCAGCTCCGGGACAGGGGTCACCGGGGAGCTGTTTTTT. Its product reads: CASSSGTGVTGELFF. In this chain, TRBV5-4 is recombined with TRBJ2-2; TRBD1 lines up with 10 middle nucleotides. The germline V and J ends show losses of 3 bases and 4 bases respectively, and no gene match explains 3 bases of the junction. Spanning cysteine to phenylalanine, the CDR3 consists of 15 amino acids. Only the CDR3 part of the read is kept: 45 bases, read in frame from the first base. Per the germline V gene (reference sequence), SGHNT is the CDR1 and YYREEE is the CDR2.